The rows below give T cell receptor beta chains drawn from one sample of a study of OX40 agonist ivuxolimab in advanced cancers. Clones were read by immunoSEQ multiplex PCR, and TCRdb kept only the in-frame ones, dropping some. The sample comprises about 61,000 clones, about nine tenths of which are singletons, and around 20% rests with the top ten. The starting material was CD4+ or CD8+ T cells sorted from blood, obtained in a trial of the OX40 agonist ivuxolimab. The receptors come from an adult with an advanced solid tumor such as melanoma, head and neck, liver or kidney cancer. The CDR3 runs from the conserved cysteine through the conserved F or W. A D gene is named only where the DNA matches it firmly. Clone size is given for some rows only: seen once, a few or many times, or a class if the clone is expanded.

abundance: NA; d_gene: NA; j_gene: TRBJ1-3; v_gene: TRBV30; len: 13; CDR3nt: TGTGCCTGGGAACATAGCTCTGGAAACACCATATATTTT; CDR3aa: CAWEHSSGNTIYF
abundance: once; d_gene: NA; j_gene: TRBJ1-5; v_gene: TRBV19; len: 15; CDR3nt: TGTGCCAGTAAGTCGGCCGGGGCTAGCAATCAGCCCCAGCATTTT; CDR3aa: CASKSAGASNQPQHF
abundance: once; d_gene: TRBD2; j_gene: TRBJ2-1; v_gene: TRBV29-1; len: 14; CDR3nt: TGCAGCGTTGTCGGGACTAGCGGGATGGGTGAGCAGTTCTTC; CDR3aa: CSVVGTSGMGEQFF
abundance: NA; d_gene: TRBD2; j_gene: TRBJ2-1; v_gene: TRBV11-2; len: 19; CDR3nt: TGTGCCAGCAGCTTAGATGGGATGGTAGCGGGAGGGGGTTACAATGAGCAGTTCTTC; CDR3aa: CASSLDGMVAGGGYNEQFF
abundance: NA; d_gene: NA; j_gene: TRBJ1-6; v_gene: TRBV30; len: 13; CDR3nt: TGTGCCTGGAGTGTACTGGAGATCTCACCCCTCCACTTT; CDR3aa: CAWSVLEISPLHF
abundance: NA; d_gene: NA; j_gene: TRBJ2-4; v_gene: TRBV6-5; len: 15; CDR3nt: TGTGCCAGCAGTTACTCCGGAGAAGCCAAAAACATTCAGTACTTC; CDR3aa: CASSYSGEAKNIQYF
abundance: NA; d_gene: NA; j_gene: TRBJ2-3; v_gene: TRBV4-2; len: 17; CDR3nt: TGTGCCAGCAGCCCATCAGCCGGGAACTCGGGTACAGATACGCAGTATTTT; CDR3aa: CASSPSAGNSGTDTQYF
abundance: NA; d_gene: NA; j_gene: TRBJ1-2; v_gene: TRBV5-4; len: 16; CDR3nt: TGTGCCAGCAGCTTGGCGGCGGGGATGGAAAACTATGGCTACACCTTC; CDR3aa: CASSLAAGMENYGYTF
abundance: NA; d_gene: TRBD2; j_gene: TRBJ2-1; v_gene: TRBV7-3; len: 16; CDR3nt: TGTGCCAGCAGCCCGACCGGGACCTCCCGGGGGGATGAGCAGTTCTTC; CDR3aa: CASSPTGTSRGDEQFF
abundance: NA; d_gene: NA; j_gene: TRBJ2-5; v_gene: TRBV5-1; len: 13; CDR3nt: TGCGCCAGCAGCTTGGACGGACAAGAGACCCAGTACTTC; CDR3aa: CASSLDGQETQYF
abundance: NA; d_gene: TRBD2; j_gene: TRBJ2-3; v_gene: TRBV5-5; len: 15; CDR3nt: TGTGCCAGCAGCTTTGGGAGGGACGTTGCAGATACGCAGTATTTT; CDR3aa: CASSFGRDVADTQYF
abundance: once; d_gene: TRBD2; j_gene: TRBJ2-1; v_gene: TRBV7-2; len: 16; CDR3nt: TGTGCCAGCAGCTTAACGGGAACTAGCGGGGGATCTGCGCAGTTCTTC; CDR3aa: CASSLTGTSGGSAQFF
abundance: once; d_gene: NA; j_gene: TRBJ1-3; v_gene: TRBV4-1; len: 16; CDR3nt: TGCGCCAGCAGCTCTCGGACAGCTTCGGTGGGAAACACCATATATTTT; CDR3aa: CASSSRTASVGNTIYF
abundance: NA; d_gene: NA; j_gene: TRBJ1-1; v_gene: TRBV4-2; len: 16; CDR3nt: TGTGCCAGCAGCCGTCCCGAAGGACTAAGGAACACTGAAGCTTTCTTT; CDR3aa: CASSRPEGLRNTEAFF
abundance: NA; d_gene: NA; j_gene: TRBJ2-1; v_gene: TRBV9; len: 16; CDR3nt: TGTGCCAGCAGCTCTCTTGGGGGAAGCTCCTACAATGAGCAGTTCTTC; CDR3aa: CASSSLGGSSYNEQFF
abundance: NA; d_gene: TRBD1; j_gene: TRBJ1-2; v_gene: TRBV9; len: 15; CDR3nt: TGTGCCAGCAGCTCATTAGGACAGGGGGGTTATGGCTACACCTTC; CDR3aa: CASSSLGQGGYGYTF
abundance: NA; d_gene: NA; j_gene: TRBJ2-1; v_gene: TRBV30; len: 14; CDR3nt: TGTGCCTGGAGTGTACGAAGCTACTACAATGAGCAGTTCTTC; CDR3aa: CAWSVRSYYNEQFF
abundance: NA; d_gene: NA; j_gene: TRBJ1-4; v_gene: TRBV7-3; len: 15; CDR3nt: TGTGCCAGCAGCTTAGGTCGACTGGAAAATGAAAAACTGTTTTTT; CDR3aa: CASSLGRLENEKLFF
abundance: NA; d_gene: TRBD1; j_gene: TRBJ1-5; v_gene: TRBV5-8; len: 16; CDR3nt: TGTGCCAGCAGCTGGTGGACAGGGAGAGGCAATCAGCCCCAGCATTTT; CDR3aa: CASSWWTGRGNQPQHF
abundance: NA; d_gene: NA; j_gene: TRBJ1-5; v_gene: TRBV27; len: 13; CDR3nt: TGTGCCAGCAGTTTATCGCACAATCAGCCCCAGCATTTT; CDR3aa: CASSLSHNQPQHF
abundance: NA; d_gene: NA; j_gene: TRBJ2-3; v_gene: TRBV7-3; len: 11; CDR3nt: TGTGCCAGCAGCTTCGGAGATACGCAGTATTTT; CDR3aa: CASSFGDTQYF
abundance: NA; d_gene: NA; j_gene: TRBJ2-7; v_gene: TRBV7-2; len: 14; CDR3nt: TGTGCCAGCAGCCAGACAGGAACCTTAAACGAGCAGTACTTC; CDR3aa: CASSQTGTLNEQYF
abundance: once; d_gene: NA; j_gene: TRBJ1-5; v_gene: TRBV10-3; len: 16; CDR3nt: TGTGCCATCAGTGCAACTACCGACAGGAACAATCAGCCCCAGCATTTT; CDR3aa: CAISATTDRNNQPQHF
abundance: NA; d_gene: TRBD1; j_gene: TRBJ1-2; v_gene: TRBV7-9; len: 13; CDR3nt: TGTGCCAGCGGGGACAGAGTCAACTATGGCTACACCTTC; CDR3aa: CASGDRVNYGYTF
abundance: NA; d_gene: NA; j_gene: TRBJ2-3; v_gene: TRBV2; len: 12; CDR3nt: TGTGCCAGCAGGGCTAGCACAGATACGCAGTATTTT; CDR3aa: CASRASTDTQYF
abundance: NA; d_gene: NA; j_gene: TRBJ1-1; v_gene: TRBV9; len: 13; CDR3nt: TGTGCCAGCAGTAAGGAAATGAACACTGAAGCTTTCTTT; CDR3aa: CASSKEMNTEAFF
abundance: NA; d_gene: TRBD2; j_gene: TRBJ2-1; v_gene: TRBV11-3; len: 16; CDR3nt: TGTGCCAGCAGCCTACCGGGACTAGCGGCGTACAATGAGCAGTTCTTC; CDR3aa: CASSLPGLAAYNEQFF
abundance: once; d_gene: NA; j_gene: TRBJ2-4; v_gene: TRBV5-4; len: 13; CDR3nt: TGTGCCAGCAGCTTGTTCAGGGGAAACATTCAGTACTTC; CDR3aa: CASSLFRGNIQYF
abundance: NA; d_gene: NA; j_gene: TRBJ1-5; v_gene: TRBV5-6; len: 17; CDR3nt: TGTGCCAGCAGCCACCACTTTTCGACAGTTTGGGACGGGCCCCAGCATTTT; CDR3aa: CASSHHFSTVWDGPQHF
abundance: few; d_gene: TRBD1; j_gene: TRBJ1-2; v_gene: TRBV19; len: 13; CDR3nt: TGTGCCATCCACCGAGGGACAGTCTATGGCTACACCTTC; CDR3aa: CAIHRGTVYGYTF
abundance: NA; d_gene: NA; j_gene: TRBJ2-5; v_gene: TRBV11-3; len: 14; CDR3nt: TGTGCCAGCAGCTTAGATTCGTGGCAGGAGACCCAGTACTTC; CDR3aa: CASSLDSWQETQYF
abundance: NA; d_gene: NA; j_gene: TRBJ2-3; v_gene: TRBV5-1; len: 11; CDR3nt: TGCGCCAGCAGGGGCGCAGATACGCAGTATTTT; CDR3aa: CASRGADTQYF
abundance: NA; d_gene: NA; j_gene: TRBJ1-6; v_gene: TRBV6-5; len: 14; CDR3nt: TGTGCCAGCAGTTACTTGCAGAGAAATTCACCCCTCCACTTT; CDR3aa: CASSYLQRNSPLHF
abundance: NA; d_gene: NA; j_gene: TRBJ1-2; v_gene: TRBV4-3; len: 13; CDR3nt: TGCGCCAGCAGCCAAGACGGGGGCTATGGCTACACCTTC; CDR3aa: CASSQDGGYGYTF
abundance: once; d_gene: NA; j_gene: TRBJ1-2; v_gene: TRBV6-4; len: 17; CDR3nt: TGTGCCAGCAGTGACTCTGAGGATGCCCCCTCTCTCTATGGCTACACCTTC; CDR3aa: CASSDSEDAPSLYGYTF
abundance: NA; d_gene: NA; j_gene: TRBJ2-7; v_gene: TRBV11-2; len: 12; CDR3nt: TGTGCCAGCAGCTTAGCTTTCAACGAGCAGTACTTC; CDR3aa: CASSLAFNEQYF
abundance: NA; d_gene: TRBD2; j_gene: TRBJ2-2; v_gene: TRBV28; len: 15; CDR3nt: TGTGCCAGCAGACCCGGGACTACGAACACCGGGGAGCTGTTTTTT; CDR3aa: CASRPGTTNTGELFF
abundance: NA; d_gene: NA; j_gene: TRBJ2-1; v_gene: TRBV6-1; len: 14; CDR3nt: TGTGCCAGCAGTGAGCAGGGGACATACAATGAGCAGTTCTTC; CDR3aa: CASSEQGTYNEQFF
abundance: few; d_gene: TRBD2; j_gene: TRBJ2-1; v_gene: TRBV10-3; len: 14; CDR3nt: TGTGCCATCGTTAGTACTAGCGGGAGCAATGAGCAGTTCTTC; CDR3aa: CAIVSTSGSNEQFF
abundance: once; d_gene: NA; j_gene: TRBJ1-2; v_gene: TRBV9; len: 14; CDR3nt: TGTGCCAGCAAATCTCGGGGGAATAACTATGGCTACACCTTC; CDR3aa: CASKSRGNNYGYTF
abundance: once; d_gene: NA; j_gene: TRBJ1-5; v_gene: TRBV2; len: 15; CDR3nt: TGTGCCAGCAGTGAATACGGGGGAAGCAATCAGCCCCAGCATTTT; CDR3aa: CASSEYGGSNQPQHF
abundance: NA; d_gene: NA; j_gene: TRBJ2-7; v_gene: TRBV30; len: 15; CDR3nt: TGTGCCTGGAGTGTAGGCGGTGGGAATTGGGACGAGCAGTACTTC; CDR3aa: CAWSVGGGNWDEQYF
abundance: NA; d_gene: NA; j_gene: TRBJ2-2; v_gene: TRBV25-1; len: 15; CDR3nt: TGTGCCAGCAGTGAATGGGGGGAGGGGGCGGAGGAGCTGTTTTTT; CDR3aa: CASSEWGEGAEELFF